A selection of T cell receptor beta chains follows, all from one sample in a study of early stage breast cancer tumors. Here immunoSEQ multiplex PCR was the method, and the copy in TCRdb shows in-frame clones only, minus some. The profile shows tens of thousands of clones, 85% to 95% of them singletons. The sample was blood. The receptors derive from a person aged 70 to 85 with breast cancer. The CDR3 runs from the conserved cysteine through the conserved F or W. The order of the fields is V gene, D gene, J gene, CDR3 DNA, CDR3 protein. A D gene is named only where the DNA matches it firmly.

TRBV10-3	TRBD1	TRBJ1-2	TGTGCCACGTGGGACAGCACGGTGAGGAACTATGGCTACACCTTC	CATWDSTVRNYGYTF
TRBV6-6	NA	TRBJ2-4	TGTGCCAGCAGCTCCGACAGTATTGTGGTGTACATTCAGTACTTC	CASSSDSIVVYIQYF
TRBV6-5	NA	TRBJ2-1	TGTGCCAGCAGTTACTCGGGGACAATTGAGCAGTTCTTC	CASSYSGTIEQFF
TRBV6-1	TRBD1	TRBJ1-6	TGTGCCAGCGTAGGGACAGGGAATAATTCACCCCTCCACTTT	CASVGTGNNSPLHF
TRBV30	NA	TRBJ2-2	TGTGCCTGGAGTGCGATAGGGGCCGGGGAGCTGTTTTTT	CAWSAIGAGELFF
TRBV5-4	TRBD1	TRBJ1-6	TGTGCCAGCAGCTTGGCCGGACAGGGCGGTTTCCACTTT	CASSLAGQGGFHF
TRBV19	NA	TRBJ1-5	TGTGCCAGTAGTATCTACGGGGTGAGCTTTAATCAGCCCCAGCATTTT	CASSIYGVSFNQPQHF
TRBV4-2	TRBD2	TRBJ2-5	TGTGCCAGCAGCCTAAGACTAGCGGGAGCTTTAGAGACCCAGTACTTC	CASSLRLAGALETQYF
TRBV30	TRBD1	TRBJ2-7	TGTGCCTGGAGGAGGGGGCAGGAGACAGGCGAGCAGTACTTC	CAWRRGQETGEQYF
TRBV5-1	NA	TRBJ1-4	TGCGCCAGCAGCTTGGATTACAACGCCGAAAAACTGTTTTTT	CASSLDYNAEKLFF
TRBV9	NA	TRBJ2-7	TGTGCCAGCAGCCCTTACCGGGGGGCAACGGGGGAGCAGTACTTC	CASSPYRGATGEQYF
TRBV4-1	TRBD1	TRBJ1-5	TGCGCCAGCAGCCAAGGACAGGGCACCCCAAATCAGCCCCAGCATTTT	CASSQGQGTPNQPQHF
TRBV30	TRBD1	TRBJ2-5	TGTGCCTGGAGTCCCCCACGGACAGGATCGGCGGAGACCCAGTACTTC	CAWSPPRTGSAETQYF
TRBV5-1	NA	TRBJ1-1	TGCGCCAGCACCCAGCCACAGGGTACTGAAGCTTTCTTT	CASTQPQGTEAFF
TRBV5-4	NA	TRBJ1-1	TGTGCCAGCAGCTTGGGGGCTACAGGCACAAACACTGAAGCTTTCTTT	CASSLGATGTNTEAFF
TRBV7-9	TRBD2	TRBJ2-1	TGTGCCAGCAGCTTAGAAGGGAGGGCCAGAGAGCAGTTCTTC	CASSLEGRAREQFF
TRBV5-4	NA	TRBJ1-4	TGTGCCAGCAGCTTGGCGGGGGAGGTCGGGGTACTGTTTTTT	CASSLAGEVGVLFF
TRBV5-4	TRBD1	TRBJ2-7	TGTGCCAGCAGCCCGGACAGGGCAGGCGACGAGCAGTACTTC	CASSPDRAGDEQYF
TRBV7-3	TRBD2	TRBJ2-5	TGTGCCAGCAGCCCTAGCGGACTGCAAGAGACCCAGTACTTC	CASSPSGLQETQYF
TRBV6-1	NA	TRBJ2-7	TGTGCCAGCAGCGCCCGCGTGATTCCCTACGAGCAGTACTTC	CASSARVIPYEQYF
TRBV19	NA	TRBJ2-1	TGTGCCAGTAGTATAGGCGGCGGGTACTCCTACAATGAGCAGTTCTTC	CASSIGGGYSYNEQFF
TRBV7-7	TRBD2	TRBJ2-5	TGTGCTAGCAGCTTAGCGCCACTTGCGGGAGGGGGGGAGACCCAGTACTTC	CASSLAPLAGGGETQYF
TRBV7-2	TRBD1	TRBJ1-2	TGTGCCAGCAGCTCGGACAGGGGCATCGACTATGGCTACACCTTC	CASSSDRGIDYGYTF
TRBV28	NA	TRBJ2-7	TGTGCCAGCAGTTTAGGGAGAGTGAGGGAGCAGTACTTC	CASSLGRVREQYF
TRBV5-6	NA	TRBJ2-1	TGTGCCAGCAGCTTGGCCCGACAGCTTTTCAATGAGCAGTTCTTC	CASSLARQLFNEQFF
TRBV19	NA	TRBJ1-2	TGTGCCAGTAGTGCCAACCCAGGAGGTCGCTACACCTTC	CASSANPGGRYTF
TRBV30	TRBD1	TRBJ1-1	TGTGCCTGGGGGACAGGGGTAGGTGAAGCTTTCTTT	CAWGTGVGEAFF
TRBV6-1	NA	TRBJ2-3	TGTGCCAGCAGACCTAGTAGCACAGATACGCAGTATTTT	CASRPSSTDTQYF